There are a few counts of the clone carrying this T cell receptor (beta chain). Its matching antigen is unknown. A clone one base away is much larger, so this may be a read error. This specimen belongs to a study of T cells in Graves' hyperthyroidism and ophthalmopathy. Whole-study results and caveats: The model forecast ophthalmopathy, anticipating it by a median roughly 6 months before onset. In the blood, most expanded thyroid clonotypes above 0.001 appeared as well.

Disease duration under 2 months; hyperthyroidism patients were aged 18 to 65. RNA transcripts yielded amplified TCR beta CDR3 regions. Primed by the HTBI set, a first-round RT-PCR was run on the TCR CDR3. From the multiplex PCR reads, TCRdb called clonotypes with MiXCR, one entry per CDR3 protein. The table includes a few hundred thousand distinct CDR3 sequences, approximately 15% detected once. This clonotype was sampled from a woman between 25 and 40 years old with Graves' hyperthyroidism. Input material: blood.

The CDR3 region is CASSERAGVDTEAFF. CDR3 sequence (DNA): TGTGCCAGCAGTGAAAGGGCCGGGGTGGACACTGAAGCTTTCTTT. The genes are TRBV2 and TRBJ1-1; no reliable D call. Germline V gives CDR1 SNHLY, CDR2 FYNNEI. There are 15 residues in the CDR3. V was cut by 2 bases and J by 3 bases, with 13 bases left in between.